The 8 T cell receptor beta chains reported below all come from one sample, sequenced in a study of CD8 T cells in Susac syndrome. When the RNA was reverse transcribed, random hexamers were used with an input of about 0.5 to 1 ug. TCRdb re-called the immunoSEQ multiplex PCR reads with MiXCR, one entry per CDR3 protein. Of 250,000 to 300,000 distinct CDR3 sequences listed, about 89% are singletons. The sample comprised CD8+ T cells from PBMCs. These receptors were obtained from a human donor with multiple sclerosis.

The chain is built from TRBV7-9 and TRBJ2-2; 7 nucleotides line up with TRBD1. The CDR3 contains 18 residues. V lost 4 bases, J lost 3 bases, and 14 bases stayed unmatched. The germline CDR1 and CDR2 sequences are SEHNR and FQNEAQ (reference sequence). The CDR3 here is CASSSAAGGTAYTGELFF. CDR3 DNA sequence: TGTGCCAGCAGCTCCGCGGCAGGTGGGACAGCTTACACCGGGGAGCTGTTTTTT.

The chain has TRBV5-4 and TRBJ2-3; TRBD2 matches 10 bases. The CDR3 has 16 residues. Germline CDR1 is SGHNT and CDR2 is YYREEE (reference sequence). V shed 4 bases and J 5 bases; nucleotides not matched to a gene: 10. The CDR3 coding sequence is TGTGCCAGCAGCCCTCTAGCGGGAGAGGGGGGAGATACGCAGTATTTT. Translated: CASSPLAGEGGDTQYF.

As for this clonotype: An end of the junction does not agree with germline; a read error may underlie this. This chain connects TRBV12-3 or TRBV12-4 to TRBJ2-1; TRBD2 aligns across 9 bases. The length of the CDR3 is 15 residues. The CDR3 sequence: CASSLGREGYNGQFF. For the CDR3, the DNA is TGTGCCAGCAGTCTGGGGCGGGAGGGCTACAATGGGCAGTTCTTC.

The rearrangement links TRBV27 to TRBJ2-1, with 8 bases identical to TRBD2. This CDR3 comprises 14 residues. Germline V gives CDR1 MNHEY, CDR2 SMNVEV (reference sequence). J gave up 6 bases and V 5 bases, and 6 bases lay outside the gene matches. The CDR3 DNA sequence: TGTGCCAGCAGTCTAGGGACTAGAGGCAATGAGCAGTTCTTC. This translates into CASSLGTRGNEQFF.

V gene TRBV3-1 combines with J gene TRBJ2-3; D uncertain. Deletions cut 3 bases from V and 3 bases from J, with 7 bases between. The CDR3 has 13 residues. Germline CDR1 LGHDT, CDR2 YNNKEL (reference sequence). CDR3 bases: TGTGCCAGCAGCCAGTACCAGACAGATACGCAGTATTTT. Amino acids: CASSQYQTDTQYF.

The gene calls are TRBV27 and TRBJ2-7; D is unclear. The CDR3 length is 14 residues. The V gene lost 0 bases and the J gene lost 3 bases, with 9 bases spanning the gap. In germline, CDR1 is MNHEY, CDR2 SMNVEV (reference sequence). The chain's CDR3 is CASSLSTAGYEQYF. DNA of the CDR3: TGTGCCAGCAGTTTATCAACAGCCGGCTACGAGCAGTACTTC.

The chain employs TRBV29-1 and TRBJ1-2; TRBD1 matches at 8 bases. The CDR3 sequence is 11 residues long. Germline CDR1 SQVTM, CDR2 ANQGSEA. After removal of 8 bases from V and 4 bases from J, the junction contained 3 bases not matched to a gene. CDR3 sequence (DNA): TGCAGCTGTGGGACAGGCTATGGCTACACCTTC. It is translated as CSCGTGYGYTF.

V gene TRBV10-3 combines with J gene TRBJ1-1; a possible D gene is TRBD1 (6 bases). Germline V gene sequence: CDR1 ENHRY, CDR2 SYGVKD. The CDR3 runs 14 residues. The V and J ends lost 3 bases and 0 bases respectively, with 8 bases between them. DNA for the CDR3: TGTGCCATCAGTGACCCAGGGGTGAACACTGAAGCTTTCTTT. This translates into CAISDPGVNTEAFF.